The 12 T cell receptor beta chains in this list originate from one sample, sequenced in a study of T cell clones after liver transplantation. Here immunoSEQ multiplex PCR was the method, and the copy in TCRdb shows in-frame clones only, minus some. The sample contains 40,000 to 55,000 clones, 55% to 85% of which appear only once. The material was CD4+ T cells from blood, obtained 54 months after liver transplant. Source of these receptors: a human patient who received a liver transplant. Some of the T cells may derive from the graft donor.

The chain joins TRBV12-1 to TRBJ2-5; the table gives TRBD1 as D, unverified against the DNA. TRBV12-1 is a known pseudogene. CDR3 length: 18 amino acids. In nucleotides, the CDR3 is TGTGCCAGCAGCTTGACAACTTACCCCAAGGTCCTCCAAGAGACCCAGTACTTC. Translated, it gives CASSLTTYPKVLQETQYF.

The CDR3 coding sequence is TGTGCCAGTAGGCAGGGGGGCACCGGGGAGCTGTTTTTT. This encodes CASRQGGTGELFF. This chain connects TRBV19 to TRBJ2-2, with D possibly being TRBD1 (7 bases). Germline CDR1 LNHDA, CDR2 SQIVND (reference sequence). The CDR3 is made up of 13 amino acids. Trimming stripped 6 bases from V and 4 bases from J, with 9 bases between.

The chain joins TRBV6-5 to TRBJ2-7; no reliable D call. Germline V lookup: CDR1 MNHEY, CDR2 SVGAGI. The CDR3 consists of 13 residues. Deletions cut 6 bases from V and 1 base from J, with 10 bases between. CDR3 region: CASSYTPSYEQYF. CDR3 DNA sequence: TGTGCCAGCAGCTATACACCGTCCTACGAGCAGTACTTC.

The chain links TRBV10-3 to TRBJ1-4; the match to TRBD1 covers 10 bases. J was trimmed by 6 bases and V by 11 bases; bases with no gene match: 6. Germline assignment: CDR1 ENHRY and CDR2 SYGVKD. This CDR3 contains 13 residues. The CDR3 loop reads CAPKDRGDEKLFF. Here the CDR3 DNA reads TGTGCCCCTAAGGACAGGGGGGATGAAAAACTGTTTTTT.

This chain uses TRBV2 with TRBJ2-7; possibly TRBD1 for D (6 bases). The CDR3 length is 18 residues. From germline, CDR1 is SNHLY and CDR2 FYNNEI. V lost 4 bases to trimming and J lost 4 bases, with 26 bases between them. The CDR3 sequence is CASSVDAGANLAAYEQYF. The CDR3 nucleotides are TGTGCCAGCAGTGTAGATGCAGGGGCGAATCTCGCCGCTTACGAGCAGTACTTC. The variable domain in full, with the rest retrieved from reference TRBV2 and TRBJ2-7, is EPEVTQTPSHQVTQMGQEVILRCVPISNHLYFYWYRQILGQKVEFLVSFYNNEISEKSEIFDDQFSVERPDGSNFTLKIRSTKLEDSAMYFCASSVDAGANLAAYEQYFGPGTRLTVT.

The chain has TRBV11-2 and TRBJ1-2; weak D call: TRBD1 (6 bases). The CDR3 is 15 residues long. CDR1 SGHAT and CDR2 FQNNGV come from the germline V gene. The ends were cut back, 5 bases at V and 4 bases at J, with 17 bases in the middle. In DNA form, the CDR3 reads TGTGCCAGCAGCCGTTCGGGGGGCGCTCTCTATGGCTACACCTTC. Translating gives CASSRSGGALYGYTF. The full variable domain, its missing parts supplied by reference TRBV11-2 and TRBJ1-2, is EAGVAQSPRYKIIEKRQSVAFWCNPISGHATLYWYQQILGQGPKLLIQFQNNGVVDDSQLPKDRFSAERLKGVDSTLKIQPAKLEDSAVYLCASSRSGGALYGYTFGSGTRLTVV.

The chain couples TRBV28 to TRBJ1-5; 7 bases map to TRBD1. This CDR3 has 15 residues. Trimming at V came to 5 bases and at J to 10 bases, leaving 14 bases not matched to a gene. CDR1 and CDR2 (germline): MDHEN, SYDVKM. The CDR3 region is CASSPADRAIRPQHF. For the CDR3, the DNA is TGTGCCAGCAGTCCCGCCGACAGGGCGATCAGACCCCAGCATTTT.

This clone was picked up a small number of times. This chain joins TRBV2 and TRBJ1-2; D is undetermined. The CDR3 is made up of 13 amino acids. In germline, CDR1 is SNHLY, CDR2 FYNNEI. V was clipped by 7 bases and J by 1 base, with 10 bases between them. The CDR3 sequence: CASTREGNYGYTF. CDR3 nucleotides: TGTGCCAGCACCCGAGAGGGTAACTATGGCTACACCTTC.

The chain employs TRBV4-1 and TRBJ1-5; maybe TRBD1 (6 bases). V dropped 3 bases and J dropped 7 bases, with 19 bases sitting between them. Per the germline V gene, CDR1 is MGHRA and CDR2 is YSYEKL. This CDR3 comprises 16 residues. CDR3: CASSQSWGQQGQPQHF. DNA for the CDR3: TGCGCCAGCAGCCAGTCTTGGGGACAACAAGGACAGCCCCAGCATTTT.

The CDR3 here is CASSQGEGVMNTEAFF. The CDR3 nucleotides read TGTGCCAGCAGCCAAGGCGAGGGGGTGATGAACACTGAAGCTTTCTTT. The rearrangement links TRBV7-9 to TRBJ1-1, with TRBD1 as a possible D gene (6 bases). V was pared by 5 bases and J by 0 bases, with 16 bases between. Germline loops: CDR1 SEHNR, CDR2 FQNEAQ (reference sequence). The CDR3 has 16 amino acids.

The chain joins TRBV19 to TRBJ2-1, with 10 bases aligning to TRBD2. The CDR3 is 15 residues long. Losses at the gene ends were 6 bases for V and 0 bases for J; bases not matched to a gene: 2. The germline V gene encodes CDR1 LNHDA and CDR2 SQIVND (reference sequence). DNA of the CDR3: TGTGCCAGTAGACTAGCGGGGACCTCCTACAATGAGCAGTTCTTC. It encodes CASRLAGTSYNEQFF.

The V and J genes are TRBV6-9 and TRBJ1-1; D might be TRBD1 (6 bases). V lost 7 bases, J lost 0 bases, and 12 bases lay in between. The CDR3 length is 14 residues. Per germline, CDR1 MNHGY and CDR2 SVAAGI. DNA for the CDR3: TGTGCCAGCACCCCGGGGGCAGTGAACACTGAAGCTTTCTTT. It codes for CASTPGAVNTEAFF.